Listed below are T cell receptor beta chains from one sample, sequenced in a study of blood T cell repertoires in COVID-19. Assay: immunoSEQ multiplex PCR; the TCRdb copy retains only in-frame clones and omits some. The sample holds about 250,000 clones, 80% to 90% seen once. The specimen sequenced was PBMCs or T cells enriched from blood (not recorded which). The receptors here all came from a woman aged 18-29 years who had recovered from COVID-19. The CDR3 runs from the conserved cysteine through the conserved F or W. Fields, in order: CDR3 protein, CDR3 DNA, clone size, V gene, J gene, D gene. The D gene is left open where the match is weak. Where a row states a size, it is once, few, many or the class of an expanded clone; other rows omit it.

CASSLSGGVDEQFF	TGTGCCAGCAGCCTTAGCGGGGGGGTGGATGAGCAGTTCTTC	.	TRBV9	TRBJ2-1	TRBD2
CASSPRTGSGNTIYF	TGTGCCAGCAGCCCCAGGACAGGCTCTGGAAACACCATATATTTT	.	TRBV7-3	TRBJ1-3	TRBD1
CASSPGGGGNQPQHF	TGTGCCAGCTCACCCGGGGGGGGAGGCAATCAGCCCCAGCATTTT	.	TRBV18	TRBJ1-5	.
CASSQRRQWSNEKLFF	TGTGCCAGCAGCCAGAGGAGACAGTGGTCTAATGAAAAACTGTTTTTT	.	TRBV3-1/TRBV3-2	TRBJ1-4	.
CASSLRTGTDTQYF	TGTGCCAGCAGTCTACGGACTGGCACAGATACGCAGTATTTT	.	TRBV6-5	TRBJ2-3	.
CASSQEAGTTDTQYF	TGTGCCAGCAGCCAAGAAGCGGGAACCACAGATACGCAGTATTTT	.	TRBV4-2	TRBJ2-3	TRBD2
CASSEQTVLGTEAFF	TGTGCCAGCAGTGAACAGACAGTTTTGGGCACTGAAGCTTTCTTT	.	TRBV2	TRBJ1-1	.
CASSSTGMGEQYF	TGTGCCAGCAGCTCGACAGGGATGGGCGAGCAGTACTTC	.	TRBV7-3	TRBJ2-7	TRBD1
CASSTRDSWAPLHF	TGTGCCAGCAGCACCCGGGACAGTTGGGCACCCCTCCACTTT	.	TRBV7-9	TRBJ1-6	TRBD1
CASSQVGIDSNQPQHF	TGTGCCAGCAGCCAAGTCGGGATTGATAGCAATCAGCCCCAGCATTTT	.	TRBV14	TRBJ1-5	.
CASSRSRQGLNEKLFF	TGTGCCAGCTCACGTTCCAGACAGGGGCTAAATGAAAAACTGTTTTTT	.	TRBV18	TRBJ1-4	TRBD1
CASSLYPTLRGSTDTQYF	TGTGCCAGCAGCTTATACCCCACCTTGAGGGGGTCAACAGATACGCAGTATTTT	.	TRBV7-2	TRBJ2-3	.
CSVDSSRGYTF	TGCAGCGTTGACAGCTCTAGAGGCTACACCTTC	.	TRBV29-1	TRBJ1-2	.
CASSDGQHTDTQYF	TGTGCCAGCAGTGATGGACAGCACACAGATACGCAGTATTTT	.	TRBV6-4	TRBJ2-3	.
CSVGGGNQPQHF	TGCAGCGTTGGAGGGGGAAATCAGCCCCAGCATTTT	.	TRBV29-1	TRBJ1-5	.
CASSSPSGLGGTGTQYF	TGTGCCAGCAGCTCCCCCTCGGGACTAGGGGGTACTGGGACCCAGTACTTC	.	TRBV9	TRBJ2-5	TRBD2
CASSLGNRDEKLFF	TGCGCCAGCAGCTTGGGTAACAGGGACGAAAAACTGTTTTTT	.	TRBV5-1	TRBJ1-4	.
CASSLGRGQGYGYTF	TGCGCCAGCAGCTTAGGCAGGGGGCAAGGCTATGGCTACACCTTC	.	TRBV5-1	TRBJ1-2	TRBD1
CASRGTGVNTGELFF	TGTGCCAGTAGAGGGACAGGGGTGAACACCGGGGAGCTGTTTTTT	.	TRBV19	TRBJ2-2	TRBD1
CASSILGTGGHNEQFF	TGCGCCAGCTCCATCCTCGGGACAGGGGGTCACAATGAGCAGTTCTTC	.	TRBV5-1	TRBJ2-1	TRBD1
CASGGVSGDSYEQYF	TGTGCCAGCGGGGGGGTTAGCGGGGACTCCTACGAGCAGTACTTC	.	TRBV28	TRBJ2-7	TRBD2
CASNTRGTAETQYF	TGTGCCAGTAACACACGAGGTACGGCAGAGACCCAGTACTTC	.	TRBV3-1/TRBV3-2	TRBJ2-5	.
CASSSPSGTKNIQYF	TGTGCCAGCAGTTCCCCAAGCGGAACCAAAAACATTCAGTACTTC	.	TRBV6-5	TRBJ2-4	.
CSVWVEGQGNYGYTF	TGCAGCGTTTGGGTAGAGGGGCAGGGGAACTATGGCTACACCTTC	.	TRBV29-1	TRBJ1-2	.
CASSTDPGTYEQYF	TGTGCCAGTAGTACCGACCCAGGGACCTACGAGCAGTACTTC	.	TRBV19	TRBJ2-7	.
CASSRGQGFNQPQHF	TGTGCCAGCAGTCGGGGACAGGGGTTCAATCAGCCCCAGCATTTT	once	TRBV6-5	TRBJ1-5	TRBD1
CASSLDGWDTVSYEQYF	TGTGCCAGCAGCTTAGATGGCTGGGACACCGTCTCCTACGAGCAGTACTTC	once	TRBV11-2	TRBJ2-7	.
CASSSGDGGSGDGYTF	TGCGCCAGCAGCTCAGGAGATGGGGGCAGTGGTGATGGCTACACCTTC	.	TRBV5-1	TRBJ1-2	.
CASSLSRGQGFGYTF	TGCGCCAGCAGCTTGAGTCGAGGACAGGGATTTGGCTACACCTTC	few	TRBV5-1	TRBJ1-2	TRBD1
CASSITGAGMNTEAFF	TGTGCCAGTAGTATAACAGGGGCAGGCATGAACACTGAAGCTTTCTTT	.	TRBV19	TRBJ1-1	TRBD1
CASSQEGSGGETQYF	TGTGCCAGCAGCCAAGAAGGTAGCGGGGGAGAGACCCAGTACTTC	.	TRBV3-1/TRBV3-2	TRBJ2-5	TRBD2
CASSFVNTEAFF	TGTGCCAGTAGTTTCGTAAACACTGAAGCTTTCTTT	many	TRBV19	TRBJ1-1	.
CASRTRQGTFYGYTF	TGTGCCAGCAGGACCCGACAGGGTACTTTCTATGGCTACACCTTC	.	TRBV28	TRBJ1-2	TRBD1
CAIRGLGQGSGNEQFF	TGTGCCATCAGGGGGTTAGGACAGGGGTCAGGCAATGAGCAGTTCTTC	.	TRBV10-3	TRBJ2-1	TRBD1
CASSLIGSGYSPYEQYF	TGCGCCAGCAGCTTGATAGGGAGTGGTTATTCGCCCTACGAGCAGTACTTC	.	TRBV5-1	TRBJ2-7	.
CASSDWDRGFQPSYEQYF	TGTGCCAGCAGTGACTGGGACAGGGGTTTTCAGCCATCCTACGAGCAGTACTTC	.	TRBV6-4	TRBJ2-7	TRBD1
CASSGTVTQQTQYF	TGTGCCAGCAGCGGGACAGTTACTCAACAGACCCAGTACTTC	.	TRBV6-5	TRBJ2-5	TRBD1
CASLFRREQFF	TGTGCCTCTCTCTTCCGGAGAGAGCAGTTCTTC	.	TRBV30	TRBJ2-1	.
CASGGRTANAEAFF	TGTGCCAGTGGGGGCCGGACGGCAAACGCTGAAGCTTTCTTT	once	TRBV19	TRBJ1-1	.
CAWNKDSGNQPQHF	TGTGCCTGGAACAAGGACAGTGGCAATCAGCCCCAGCATTTT	.	TRBV30	TRBJ1-5	.